The 27 T cell receptor beta chains reported below all come from one sample, sequenced in a study of blood T cells in healthy people across ages (dated by TCRdb to the mid-2010s). The method behind the library was 5' RACE. Instrument on record: Illumina HiSeq 2500. A second PCR of 7 to 11 cycles was performed with a sample-barcoded 5' primer and a J-beta primer mix. Using fastp at Q25 and MiXCR, TCRdb reprocessed the public reads and kept productive beta chains. Rows with a matching CDR3 protein are joined into one entry that keeps the most common DNA and genes. The sample contains 800,000 or so distinct CDR3 sequences, approximately 59% of them found a single time. Of the sample, about 30% falls within the top ten clones. The material sequenced was blood. The receptors come from a man aged 25 to 40 in good health.

The genes are TRBV5-1 and TRBJ1-1; 8 bases map to TRBD1. The CDR3 length is 14 residues. The germline V gene has CDR1 SGHRS and CDR2 YFSETQ. With 3 bases clipped from V and 2 bases from J, the junction kept 3 bases outside the gene matches. CDR3 DNA sequence: TGCGCCAGCAGCTCGGGACAGGTTAACACTGAAGCTTTCTTT. Its translation: CASSSGQVNTEAFF.

This clonotype was recorded a few times. The chain uses TRBV12-3 or TRBV12-4 and TRBJ2-3; a possible D gene is TRBD1 (5 bases). Trimming removed 2 bases from V and 2 bases from J, with 11 bases in between. The CDR3 is made up of 15 amino acids. This CDR3 reads CASSLQGTVTDTQYF. CDR3 nucleotide sequence: TGTGCCAGCAGTTTACAGGGCACGGTCACAGATACGCAGTATTTT.

This clonotype was observed many times. V gene TRBV6-6 combines with J gene TRBJ2-4, with D unresolved. CDR1 is MNHNY and CDR2 is SVGAGI in the germline V gene (reference sequence). The CDR3 loop spans 14 amino acids. V was cut by 2 bases and J by 8 bases, with 13 bases left in between. CDR3 nucleotide sequence: TGTGCCAGCAGTTACGAGAAAACTGGGGACATTCAGTACTTC. Amino acids: CASSYEKTGDIQYF.

V gene TRBV29-1 combines with J gene TRBJ1-2; 9 nucleotides align to TRBD1. Germline V gene lookup returns CDR1 SQVTM and CDR2 ANQGSEA. The V gene end was trimmed by 0 bases and the J gene end by 8 bases; junction bases not matched to a gene: 4. This CDR3 is built from 13 residues. The CDR3 nucleotides are TGCAGCGTTGAAGAGACAGGGGGTGGGGGCTACACCTTC. As protein: CSVEETGGGGYTF.

This CDR3 is CASLQFRVGKNEQFF. CDR3 nucleotides: TGTGCCAGCTTACAGTTTAGGGTGGGAAAGAATGAGCAGTTCTTC. V is TRBV7-8 and J is TRBJ2-1; D unclear. Germline V gene lookup returns CDR1 SGHVS and CDR2 FQNEAQ. V gave up 8 bases and J gave up 7 bases, with 21 bases separating them. The CDR3 spans 15 residues. Full variable domain (missing parts from reference TRBV7-8 and TRBJ2-1): GAGVSQSPRYKVAKRGQDVALRCDPISGHVSLFWYQQALGQGPEFLTYFQNEAQLDKSGLPSDRFFAERPEGSVSTLKIQRTQQEDSAVYLCASLQFRVGKNEQFFGPGTRLTVL.

V is TRBV9 and J is TRBJ2-3; D not certain. The CDR3 has 17 residues. V was shortened by 3 bases and J by 2 bases, with 19 bases between the two germline ends. Germline CDR1 is SGDLS and CDR2 is YYNGEE. The CDR3 is CASSGASPGRLTDTQYF. CDR3 bases: TGTGCCAGCAGCGGAGCGTCCCCCGGACGGCTCACAGATACGCAGTATTTT. The whole variable domain, filled in from reference TRBV9 and TRBJ2-3, reads DSGVTQTPKHLITATGQRVTLRCSPRSGDLSVYWYQQSLDQGLQFLIQYYNGEERAKGNILERFSAQQFPDLHSELNLSSLELGDSALYFCASSGASPGRLTDTQYFGPGTRLTVL.

The rearrangement links TRBV7-2 to TRBJ2-1, with 7 nucleotides matching TRBD1. Germline lookup yields CDR1 SGHTA and CDR2 FQGNSA. Trimming removed 5 bases from V and 8 bases from J; junction bases left unmatched: 21. CDR3 length: 18 residues. The CDR3 sequence is CASSTLPRGQTVWDEQFF. For the CDR3, the DNA is TGTGCCAGCAGCACTCTCCCCCGGGGACAGACGGTCTGGGATGAGCAGTTCTTC.

The chain joins TRBV5-5 to TRBJ2-5; TRBD1 agrees at 7 bases. The V gene end was trimmed by 0 bases and the J gene end by 4 bases; junction bases not matched to a gene: 9. The CDR3 is made up of 16 amino acids. The germline CDR1 and CDR2 sequences are SGHKS and YYEKEE (reference sequence). The CDR3 DNA follows: TGTGCCAGCAGCTTGGCTGTTTTCGGGACAGCAGAGACCCAGTACTTC. This sequence encodes CASSLAVFGTAETQYF.

CDR3 nucleotides: TGCAGCGTTGCGGGACGTTCCTCTGGGGCCAACGTCCTGACTTTC. Translation: CSVAGRSSGANVLTF. The chain recombines TRBV29-1 with TRBJ2-6; D may match TRBD1 or TRBD2 (5 bases each). With 4 bases removed from V and 0 bases from J, the gap between germline ends came to 10 bases. The CDR3 runs 15 residues. Germline V gene sequence: CDR1 SQVTM, CDR2 ANQGSEA.

This rearrangement joins TRBV28 to TRBJ2-4; D possibly corresponds to TRBD2 (5 bases). The better agreement between TRBJ2-5 and the DNA end casts doubt on the J call. CDR3 length: 16 amino acids. Germline assignment: CDR1 MDHEN and CDR2 SYDVKM. The CDR3 protein is CASSSPRDYNQETQYF. In nucleotides, the CDR3 is TGTGCCAGCAGTTCACCGAGAGACTACAACCAAGAGACCCAGTACTTC.

V and J are TRBV12-3 or TRBV12-4 and TRBJ2-7; 8 bases map to TRBD1. The trim removed 8 bases at V and 0 bases at J, leaving 6 bases unmatched. The CDR3 is 14 residues long. The CDR3 protein is CASGMTGVSYEQYF. The CDR3 DNA is TGTGCCAGCGGAATGACAGGGGTCTCCTACGAGCAGTACTTC.

For this clonotype: Given a much more abundant clone one base away, this may be a read error. The rearrangement links TRBV7-8 to TRBJ2-1; maybe TRBD2 (6 bases). V gave up 5 bases and J gave up 10 bases, with 24 bases separating them. From germline, CDR1 is SGHVS and CDR2 FQNEAQ. The CDR3 loop spans 16 amino acids. In DNA, the CDR3 is TGTGCCAGCAGCCGCCCGGGGGTCACAACTACCTACGAGCAGTTCTTC. It is translated as CASSRPGVTTTYEQFF. The full variable domain, with the rest looked up from reference TRBV7-8 and TRBJ2-1, is GAGVSQSPRYKVAKRGQDVALRCDPISGHVSLFWYQQALGQGPEFLTYFQNEAQLDKSGLPSDRFFAERPEGSVSTLKIQRTQQEDSAVYLCASSRPGVTTTYEQFFGPGTRLTVL.

This chain connects TRBV25-1 to TRBJ1-4, with a possible D match to TRBD1 (6 bases). Germline CDR1 and CDR2: MGHDK and SYGVNS. The V and J ends lost 4 bases and 2 bases respectively, with 17 bases between them. The CDR3 is 17 residues long. This CDR3 reads CASSGGLDGSTNEKLFF. CDR3 coding DNA: TGTGCCAGCAGTGGGGGGCTGGACGGGAGCACTAATGAAAAACTGTTTTTT.

This sequence joins TRBV27 and TRBJ2-1; D uncertain. The CDR3 covers 13 residues. Germline V gene sequence: CDR1 MNHEY, CDR2 SMNVEV (reference sequence). V lost 0 bases, J lost 5 bases, and 5 bases lay in between. The CDR3 DNA follows: TGTGCCAGCAGTTTATCGCCGGACAATGAGCAGTTCTTC. This translates into CASSLSPDNEQFF.

V is TRBV20-1 and J is TRBJ2-3; 7 nucleotides match TRBD2. The CDR3 is made up of 16 amino acids. V lost 6 bases, J lost 2 bases, and 14 bases stayed unmatched. Germline V CDR1 and CDR2: DFQATT, SNEGSKA (reference sequence). Here the CDR3 DNA reads TGCAGTGCACAGCCCGCGTTCCGGGGGGACACAGATACGCAGTATTTT. Translation gives CSAQPAFRGDTDTQYF.

V usage is TRBV7-8 and J usage is TRBJ1-5, with D possibly being TRBD1 (6 bases). The CDR3 has 16 amino acids. The germline V and J ends were trimmed by 5 bases and 7 bases, with 21 bases remaining between them. Germline V CDR1 and CDR2: SGHVS, FQNEAQ. DNA of the CDR3: TGTGCCAGCAGCCCCCGGACAGTTCCCGCGGGACAGCCCCAGCATTTT. This codes for CASSPRTVPAGQPQHF.

The chain employs TRBV3-1 and TRBJ2-7; tentatively, D is TRBD1 or TRBD2 (5 bases each). V lost 4 bases to trimming and J lost 2 bases, with 15 bases between them. Per the germline V gene, CDR1 is LGHDT and CDR2 is YNNKEL (reference sequence). CDR3 size: 15 residues. CDR3 in DNA: TGTGCCAGCAGCCCCCCGGGGCAGGTAACCTACGAGCAGTACTTC. Its translation is CASSPPGQVTYEQYF.

This clonotype was counted only a few times. The genes are TRBV7-2 and TRBJ2-7; D tentatively reads TRBD1 or TRBD2 (5 bases each). The J call could be wrong; TRBJ2-5 is a better fit for the DNA end. This CDR3 has 13 residues. Germline V gives CDR1 SGHTA, CDR2 FQGNSA. The CDR3 loop reads CASSSGQGRTQYF. As DNA, the CDR3 is TGTGCCAGCAGCTCCGGGCAGGGACGGACCCAGTACTTC.

The rearrangement links TRBV6-5 to TRBJ1-2; 8 positions match TRBD1. Trimming removed 0 bases from V and 7 bases from J; junction bases left unmatched: 7. The CDR3 is made up of 15 amino acids. CDR1 and CDR2 (germline): MNHEY, SVGAGI. The CDR3 coding sequence is TGTGCCAGCAGTTACTCGAACAGGGGGGTTGGTGGCTACACCTTC. Translating gives CASSYSNRGVGGYTF.

This chain uses TRBV6-2 or TRBV6-3 with TRBJ2-1, with 10 bases identical to TRBD2. V shed 8 bases, J shed 7 bases, and the junction held 11 bases outside the gene matches. The CDR3 has 15 residues. The V gene's germline CDR1 is MNHEY and CDR2 SVGEGT. CDR3 sequence (DNA): TGTGCCAGCTCTACCCAGCGGGGGGGCCAAAATGAGCAGTTCTTC. This codes for CASSTQRGGQNEQFF.

This clonotype was seen just once. J is TRBJ1-6 and V is TRBV7-2; no clear D gene. The CDR3 sequence is 13 residues long. V was pared by 5 bases and J by 9 bases, with 11 bases between. Germline CDR1 and CDR2: SGHTA and FQGNSA. The CDR3 coding sequence is TGTGCCAGCAGCGCGAAGTACGGTTCACCCCTCCACTTT. Protein sequence: CASSAKYGSPLHF.

This chain uses TRBV7-9 with TRBJ2-7, with D perhaps matching TRBD2 (5 bases). Germline lookup yields CDR1 SEHNR and CDR2 FQNEAQ (reference sequence). The CDR3 totals 18 residues. Between the trimmed V and J ends, which lost 2 bases and 4 bases, there was a span of 24 bases. The CDR3 region has the DNA TGTGCCAGCAGCTTACTAGCCGTGGCCGCTGCTCGGTCGTACGAGCAGTACTTC. Protein sequence: CASSLLAVAAARSYEQYF.

V is TRBV29-1 and J is TRBJ2-1; no reliable D call. V was shortened by 4 bases and J by 13 bases, with 17 bases between the two germline ends. Looked up from germline, CDR1 is SQVTM and CDR2 is ANQGSEA. The CDR3 is made up of 12 amino acids. The CDR3 loop is CSVGSGQETQFF. The CDR3 region has the DNA TGCAGCGTTGGAAGTGGGCAGGAGACCCAGTTCTTC.

The chain employs TRBV9 and TRBJ1-2; no reliable D call. The CDR3 has 13 amino acids. Germline values: CDR1 SGDLS, CDR2 YYNGEE. Deletions cut 3 bases from V and 8 bases from J, with 14 bases between. In DNA, the CDR3 is TGTGCCAGCAGCGCCCCTCCCTTCCAGGGCTACACCTTC. Translated, it gives CASSAPPFQGYTF.

The V call is TRBV6-2 or TRBV6-3, the J call TRBJ2-3; tentatively, D is TRBD1 or TRBD2 (5 bases each). The CDR3 contains 15 residues. Germline lookup yields CDR1 MNHEY and CDR2 SVGEGT. Between the trimmed V and J ends, which lost 0 bases and 4 bases, there was a span of 11 bases. Here the CDR3 reads CASSYSWGLADTQYF. CDR3 nucleotides: TGTGCCAGCAGTTACTCATGGGGGTTGGCAGATACGCAGTATTTT.

This clonotype was counted only a few times. The rearrangement joins TRBV9 to TRBJ2-5; no clear D gene. V gave up 3 bases and J gave up 7 bases, with 7 bases separating them. This CDR3 comprises 11 residues. Germline CDR1 is SGDLS and CDR2 is YYNGEE. CDR3 in DNA: TGTGCCAGCAGCGCCGACTCGACCCAGTACTTC. Translation gives CASSADSTQYF.

A remark on this clonotype: It may be a read error: a sequence one base away is much more abundant. The V gene is TRBV7-2, the J gene TRBJ2-1, with 8 nucleotides matching TRBD1. Germline CDR1 and CDR2: SGHTA and FQGNSA. Germline trimming cut 4 bases from V and 7 bases from J; bases unmatched to any gene: 0. This CDR3 has 12 residues. CDR3 sequence reads: CASSWTGNEQFF. The CDR3 coding sequence is TGTGCCAGCAGCTGGACAGGGAATGAGCAGTTCTTC.